This entry lists 15 T cell receptor beta chains sequenced from one sample in a study of shared clonotypes between healthy human individuals (dated by TCRdb to between 2020 and 2021). The library came from the immunoSEQ multiplex PCR assay. TCRdb took this table from immuneACCESS and kept in-frame rearrangements with V and J called. Such tables lack part of the clones; where checked against another copy, unresolved V genes explain under half of the gap, and the rest is unexplained. The sample table holds hundreds of thousands of clones, of which around 97% were seen once. Of the sample, about 0.06% falls within the top ten clones. The sample comprised naive CD4+ T cells sorted from blood. Interpreted using the paper, the cell subset or site label stands for: CD45RA+ positively selected. These receptors all stem from a woman in her 30s in good health.

The chain carries TRBV15 and TRBJ2-1; TRBD2 matches 10 bases. There are 21 residues in the CDR3. The V gene's germline CDR1 is LNHNV and CDR2 YYDKDF (reference sequence). The J segment lost 3 bases and the V segment lost 4 bases, leaving 21 bases of the junction unmatched. The CDR3 protein is CATSTLRDPGRRTSGYNEQFF. CDR3 sequence (DNA): TGTGCCACCAGCACCCTAAGGGACCCGGGACGGAGGACTAGCGGCTACAATGAGCAGTTCTTC.

The chain employs TRBV30 and TRBJ1-5, with D unclear. Per the germline V gene, CDR1 is GTSNPN and CDR2 is SVGIG (reference sequence). This CDR3 is 13 amino acids long. Trimming removed 4 bases from V and 4 bases from J, with 11 bases in between. CDR3 DNA sequence: TGTGCCTGGAAACCGGGGTCAAATCAGCCCCAGCATTTT. Translated: CAWKPGSNQPQHF.

The CDR3 nucleotides read TGTGCCAGCAGCCACAGGGGCCCGGGGGGCGAAAAACTGTTTTTT. It encodes CASSHRGPGGEKLFF. The V and J genes are TRBV28 and TRBJ1-4, with TRBD1 matching 7 bases. The length of the CDR3 is 15 residues. V lost 6 bases to trimming and J lost 8 bases; unmatched junction nucleotides: 12. Germline V CDR1 and CDR2: MDHEN, SYDVKM. Full variable domain (outside the CDR3, taken from reference TRBV28 and TRBJ1-4): DVKVTQSSRYLVKRTGEKVFLECVQDMDHENMFWYRQDPGLGLRLIYFSYDVKMKEKGDIPEGYSVSREKKERFSLILESASTNQTSMYLCASSHRGPGGEKLFFGSGTQLSVL.

This chain links TRBV5-4 with TRBJ2-7; D may correspond to TRBD1 or TRBD2 (5 bases each). The V gene's germline CDR1 is SGHNT and CDR2 YYREEE (reference sequence). The germline V and J ends were trimmed by 0 bases and 3 bases, with 13 bases remaining between them. CDR3 size: 15 residues. The CDR3 loop is CASSLDWGPNYEQYF. In DNA form, the CDR3 reads TGTGCCAGCAGCTTGGATTGGGGACCTAACTACGAGCAGTACTTC.

This chain links TRBV9 with TRBJ2-2; D unclear. V shed 0 bases and J shed 1 base, with 4 bases lying between them. The CDR3 spans 14 residues. Germline lookup yields CDR1 SGDLS and CDR2 YYNGEE. CDR3 region: CASSVVMNTGELFF. For the CDR3, the DNA is TGTGCCAGCAGCGTAGTTATGAACACCGGGGAGCTGTTTTTT.

V is TRBV4-2 and J is TRBJ2-7, with unresolved D. CDR1 is LGHNA, CDR2 YNFKEQ, per germline. The CDR3 covers 15 residues. V dropped 0 bases and J dropped 2 bases, with 11 bases sitting between them. CDR3 protein: CASSQDRNFAYEQYF. The CDR3 coding sequence is TGTGCCAGCAGCCAAGATCGGAACTTTGCCTACGAGCAGTACTTC.

To note about this clone: An end of the junction differs from the germline gene, which may be a read error. The identical CDR3 is also encoded by other nucleotide sequences in the sample. V is TRBV28 and J is TRBJ1-3; D not resolved. This CDR3 comprises 11 residues. CDR1 and CDR2 (germline): MDHEN, SYDVKM. This CDR3 reads CASSRPNTIYF. CDR3 bases: TGCGCCAGCAGTCGACCGAACACCATATATTTT.

This sequence joins TRBV5-1 and TRBJ2-1; 11 bases align to TRBD2. The CDR3 totals 16 residues. J was trimmed by 4 bases and V by 1 base; bases with no gene match: 4. The germline CDR1 and CDR2 sequences are SGHRS and YFSETQ. CDR3 residues: CASSLITSGSYNEQFF. In DNA, the CDR3 is TGCGCCAGCAGCTTGATAACTAGCGGGAGTTACAATGAGCAGTTCTTC. Supplemented by reference TRBV5-1 and TRBJ2-1, the full variable domain reads KAGVTQTPRYLIKTRGQQVTLSCSPISGHRSVSWYQQTPGQGLQFLFEYFSETQRNKGNFPGRFSGRQFSNSRSEMNVSTLELGDSALYLCASSLITSGSYNEQFFGPGTRLTVL.

To note about this clone: The identical CDR3 is also encoded by other nucleotide sequences in the sample. V and J are TRBV5-1 and TRBJ1-4; D gene unclear. The CDR3 runs 14 residues. Germline V lookup: CDR1 SGHRS, CDR2 YFSETQ. The V end lost 0 bases, the J end lost 0 bases, and 3 bases lay between the germline ends. The CDR3: CASSLGATNEKLFF. CDR3 nucleotides: TGCGCCAGCAGCTTGGGTGCAACTAATGAAAAACTGTTTTTT. Full variable domain (outside the CDR3, taken from reference TRBV5-1 and TRBJ1-4): KAGVTQTPRYLIKTRGQQVTLSCSPISGHRSVSWYQQTPGQGLQFLFEYFSETQRNKGNFPGRFSGRQFSNSRSEMNVSTLELGDSALYLCASSLGATNEKLFFGSGTQLSVL.

The chain carries TRBV4-2 and TRBJ2-3, with D possibly being TRBD2 (6 bases). The CDR3 is 15 amino acids. V dropped 4 bases and J dropped 4 bases, with 15 bases sitting between them. The germline CDR1 and CDR2 sequences are LGHNA and YNFKEQ. The CDR3 sequence is CASSPISGNSDTQYF. For the CDR3, the DNA is TGTGCCAGCAGCCCAATTAGCGGAAACTCAGATACGCAGTATTTT.

The chain employs TRBV27 and TRBJ1-1; D gene unclear. V lost 6 bases and J 2 bases, leaving 13 bases between the germline ends. The CDR3 length is 14 residues. CDR1 is MNHEY and CDR2 is SMNVEV in the germline V gene (reference sequence). CDR3 coding DNA: TGTGCCAGCAGCCGGACGGGCACAAACACTGAAGCTTTCTTT. Translated: CASSRTGTNTEAFF.

The J gene is TRBJ2-7, the V gene TRBV6-5; perhaps TRBD1 as D (6 bases). Germline values: CDR1 MNHEY, CDR2 SVGAGI. The germline V and J ends were trimmed by 9 bases and 6 bases, with 18 bases remaining between them. The CDR3 runs to 13 residues. The CDR3 region has the DNA TGTGCCAGTGCCGCCTCGACAGGCAGCGAGCAGTACTTC. Its protein product is CASAASTGSEQYF.

The sample holds one count of this clone. The rearrangement uses TRBV28 and TRBJ2-5; D might be TRBD1 (6 bases). The germline V and J ends were trimmed by 3 bases and 7 bases, with 12 bases remaining between them. This CDR3 is built from 13 residues. Germline V gives CDR1 MDHEN, CDR2 SYDVKM. The CDR3 is CASSFWDTGTQYF. Written as DNA, the CDR3 is TGTGCCAGCAGTTTTTGGGACACAGGGACCCAGTACTTC. The entire variable domain, with the rest obtained from reference TRBV28 and TRBJ2-5, is as follows: DVKVTQSSRYLVKRTGEKVFLECVQDMDHENMFWYRQDPGLGLRLIYFSYDVKMKEKGDIPEGYSVSREKKERFSLILESASTNQTSMYLCASSFWDTGTQYFGPGTRLLVL.

The V call is TRBV19, the J call TRBJ2-2, with D possibly matching TRBD1 (5 bases). The CDR3 runs 13 residues. Germline-derived CDR1 and CDR2 are LNHDA and SQIVND (reference sequence). With 9 bases removed from V and 0 bases from J, the gap between germline ends came to 8 bases. The DNA of the CDR3 is TGTGCCAGCAGGGAATCGAACACCGGGGAGCTGTTTTTT. It encodes CASRESNTGELFF.

The chain employs TRBV11-2 and TRBJ1-2, with 9 bases aligning to TRBD1. V was pared by 4 bases and J by 2 bases, with 5 bases of the junction left unmatched. The CDR3 is 15 amino acids. Germline-derived CDR1 and CDR2 are SGHAT and FQNNGV. CDR3 protein: CASSSRTGANYGYTF. CDR3 DNA sequence: TGTGCCAGCAGCTCGAGGACAGGGGCCAACTATGGCTACACCTTC.